The 2 T cell receptor beta chains listed next were all sequenced from one sample in a study of blood T cell repertoires in COVID-19. Method: immunoSEQ multiplex PCR; TCRdb's copy keeps in-frame clones and lacks some. The sample holds around 53,000 clones, 85% to 90% seen once. The specimen was peripheral blood. The receptor source for this set is a woman aged 60-70 years with COVID-19, enrolled during active disease.

This rearrangement joins TRBV18 to TRBJ1-6, with a tentative D call TRBD1 (5 bases). V dropped 1 base and J dropped 5 bases, with 9 bases sitting between them. CDR1 and CDR2 from the germline V gene are KGHSH and LQKENI. The CDR3 is made up of 15 amino acids. As DNA, the CDR3 is TGTGCCAGCTCACCACGACGGGGGAATAATTCACCCCTCCACTTT. Protein sequence: CASSPRRGNNSPLHF.

The chain uses TRBV6-5 and TRBJ2-7; 8 bases are shared with TRBD2. The CDR3 runs to 12 residues. CDR1 and CDR2 from the germline V gene are MNHEY and SVGAGI. CDR3 nucleotides: TGTGCTACTCAGACGGGGGGGTACGAGCAGTACTTC. Its protein product is CATQTGGYEQYF.